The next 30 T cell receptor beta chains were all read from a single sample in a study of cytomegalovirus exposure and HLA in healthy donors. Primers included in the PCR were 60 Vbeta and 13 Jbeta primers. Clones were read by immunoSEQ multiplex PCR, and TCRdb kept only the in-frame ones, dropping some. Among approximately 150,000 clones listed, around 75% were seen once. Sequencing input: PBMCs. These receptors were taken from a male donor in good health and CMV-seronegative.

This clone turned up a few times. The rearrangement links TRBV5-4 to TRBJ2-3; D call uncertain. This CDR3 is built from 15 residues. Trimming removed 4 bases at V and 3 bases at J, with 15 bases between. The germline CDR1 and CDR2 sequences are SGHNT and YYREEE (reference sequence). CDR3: CASSPRLGSTDTQYF. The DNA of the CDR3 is TGTGCCAGCAGCCCCCGCTTGGGCAGTACAGATACGCAGTATTTT. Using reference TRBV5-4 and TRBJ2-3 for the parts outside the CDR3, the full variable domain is ETGVTQSPTHLIKTRGQQVTLRCSSQSGHNTVSWYQQALGQGPQFIFQYYREEENGRGNFPPRFSGLQFPNYSSELNVNALELDDSALYLCASSPRLGSTDTQYFGPGTRLTVL.

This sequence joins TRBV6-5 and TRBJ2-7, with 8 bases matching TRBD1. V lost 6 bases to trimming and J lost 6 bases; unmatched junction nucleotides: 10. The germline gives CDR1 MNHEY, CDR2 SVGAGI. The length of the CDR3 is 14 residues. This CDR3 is CASRDRAVRGEQYF. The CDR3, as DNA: TGTGCCAGCAGGGACAGGGCGGTTCGGGGCGAGCAGTACTTC.

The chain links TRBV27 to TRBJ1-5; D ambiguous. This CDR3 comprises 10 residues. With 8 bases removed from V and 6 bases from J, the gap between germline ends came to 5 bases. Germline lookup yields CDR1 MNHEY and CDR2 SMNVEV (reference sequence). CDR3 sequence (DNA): TGTGCCAGCGGCCGTCAGCCCCAGCATTTT. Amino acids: CASGRQPQHF.

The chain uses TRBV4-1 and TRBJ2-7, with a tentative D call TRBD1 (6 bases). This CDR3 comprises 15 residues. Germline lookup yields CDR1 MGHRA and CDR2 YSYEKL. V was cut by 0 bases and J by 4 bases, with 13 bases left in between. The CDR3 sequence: CASSQDTHRVYEQYF. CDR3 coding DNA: TGCGCCAGCAGCCAAGATACCCACAGGGTGTACGAGCAGTACTTC.

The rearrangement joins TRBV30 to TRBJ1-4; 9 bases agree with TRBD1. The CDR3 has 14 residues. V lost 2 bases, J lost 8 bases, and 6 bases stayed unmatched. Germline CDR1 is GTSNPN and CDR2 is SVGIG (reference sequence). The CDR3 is CAWSRGQGQEKLFF. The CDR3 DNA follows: TGTGCCTGGAGTAGAGGACAGGGGCAAGAAAAACTGTTTTTT.

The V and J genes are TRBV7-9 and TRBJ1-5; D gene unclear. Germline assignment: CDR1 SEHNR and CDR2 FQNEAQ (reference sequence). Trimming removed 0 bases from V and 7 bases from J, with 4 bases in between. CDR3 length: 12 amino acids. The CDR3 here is CASSLAGQPQHF. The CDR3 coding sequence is TGTGCCAGCAGCTTAGCGGGCCAGCCCCAGCATTTT. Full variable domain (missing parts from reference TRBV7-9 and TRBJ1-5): DTGVSQNPRHKITKRGQNVTFRCDPISEHNRLYWYRQTLGQGPEFLTYFQNEAQLEKSRLLSDRFSAERPKGSFSTLEIQRTEQGDSAMYLCASSLAGQPQHFGDGTRLSIL.

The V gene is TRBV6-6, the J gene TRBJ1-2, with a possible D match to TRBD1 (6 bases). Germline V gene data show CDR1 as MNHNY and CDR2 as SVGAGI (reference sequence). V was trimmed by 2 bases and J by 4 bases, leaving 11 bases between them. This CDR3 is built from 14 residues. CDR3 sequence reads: CASSYGGTIYGYTF. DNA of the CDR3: TGTGCCAGCAGTTACGGGGGCACCATCTATGGCTACACCTTC.

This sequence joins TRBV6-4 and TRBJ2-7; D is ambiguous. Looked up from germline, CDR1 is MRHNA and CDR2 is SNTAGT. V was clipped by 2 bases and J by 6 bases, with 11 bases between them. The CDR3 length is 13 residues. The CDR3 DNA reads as TGTGCCAGCAGTGACAGCCGGTCTACCGAGCAGTACTTC. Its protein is CASSDSRSTEQYF.

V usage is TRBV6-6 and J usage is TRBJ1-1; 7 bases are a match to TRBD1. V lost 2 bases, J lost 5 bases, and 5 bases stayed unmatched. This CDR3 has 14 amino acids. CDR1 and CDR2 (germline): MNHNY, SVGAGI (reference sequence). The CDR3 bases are TGTGCCAGCAGTTACCCCAGGGGGAGGACTGAAGCTTTCTTT. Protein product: CASSYPRGRTEAFF.

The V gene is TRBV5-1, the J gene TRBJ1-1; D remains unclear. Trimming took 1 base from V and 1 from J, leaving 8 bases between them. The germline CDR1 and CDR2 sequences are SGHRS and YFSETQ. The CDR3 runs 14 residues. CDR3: CASSLQVGNTEAFF. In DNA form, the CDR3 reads TGCGCCAGCAGCTTGCAGGTTGGGAACACTGAAGCTTTCTTT. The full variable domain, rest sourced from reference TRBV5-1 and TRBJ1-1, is KAGVTQTPRYLIKTRGQQVTLSCSPISGHRSVSWYQQTPGQGLQFLFEYFSETQRNKGNFPGRFSGRQFSNSRSEMNVSTLELGDSALYLCASSLQVGNTEAFFGQGTRLTVV.

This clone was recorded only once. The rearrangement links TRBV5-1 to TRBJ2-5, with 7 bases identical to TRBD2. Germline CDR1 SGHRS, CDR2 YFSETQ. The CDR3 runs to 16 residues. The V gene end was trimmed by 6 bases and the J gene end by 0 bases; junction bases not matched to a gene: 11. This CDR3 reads CASTAGASGNQETQYF. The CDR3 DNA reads TGCGCCAGCACCGCCGGAGCTAGCGGAAACCAAGAGACCCAGTACTTC. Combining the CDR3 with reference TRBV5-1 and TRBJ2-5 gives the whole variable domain KAGVTQTPRYLIKTRGQQVTLSCSPISGHRSVSWYQQTPGQGLQFLFEYFSETQRNKGNFPGRFSGRQFSNSRSEMNVSTLELGDSALYLCASTAGASGNQETQYFGPGTRLLVL.

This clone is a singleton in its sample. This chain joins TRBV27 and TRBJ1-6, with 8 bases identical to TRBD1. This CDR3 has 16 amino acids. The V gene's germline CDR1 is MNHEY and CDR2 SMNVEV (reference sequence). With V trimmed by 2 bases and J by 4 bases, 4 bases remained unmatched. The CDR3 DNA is TGTGCCAGCAGTTTAGCCACAGGGGGATATAATTCACCCCTCCACTTT. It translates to CASSLATGGYNSPLHF.

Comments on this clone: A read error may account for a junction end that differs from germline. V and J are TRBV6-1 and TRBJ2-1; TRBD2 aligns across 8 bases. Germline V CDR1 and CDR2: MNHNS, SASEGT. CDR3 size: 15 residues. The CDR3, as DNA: TGTGCCACCAGTATGCGGGGGGTACTGCGGGATGAGCAGTTCTTC. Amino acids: CATSMRGVLRDEQFF.

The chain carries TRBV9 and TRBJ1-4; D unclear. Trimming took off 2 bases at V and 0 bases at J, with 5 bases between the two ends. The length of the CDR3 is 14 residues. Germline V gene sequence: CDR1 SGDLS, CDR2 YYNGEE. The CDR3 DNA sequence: TGTGCCAGCAGCGTTTCCGCAACTAATGAAAAACTGTTTTTT. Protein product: CASSVSATNEKLFF. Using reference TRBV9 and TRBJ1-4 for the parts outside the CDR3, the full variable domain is DSGVTQTPKHLITATGQRVTLRCSPRSGDLSVYWYQQSLDQGLQFLIQYYNGEERAKGNILERFSAQQFPDLHSELNLSSLELGDSALYFCASSVSATNEKLFFGSGTQLSVL.

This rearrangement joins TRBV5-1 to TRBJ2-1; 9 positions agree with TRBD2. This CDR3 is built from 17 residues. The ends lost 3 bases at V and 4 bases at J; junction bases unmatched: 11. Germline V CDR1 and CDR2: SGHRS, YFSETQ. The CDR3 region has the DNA TGCGCCAGCAGCTCCCAATGGCCCCTAGCGGGGTACAATGAGCAGTTCTTC. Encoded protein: CASSSQWPLAGYNEQFF. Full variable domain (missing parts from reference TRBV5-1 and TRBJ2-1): KAGVTQTPRYLIKTRGQQVTLSCSPISGHRSVSWYQQTPGQGLQFLFEYFSETQRNKGNFPGRFSGRQFSNSRSEMNVSTLELGDSALYLCASSSQWPLAGYNEQFFGPGTRLTVL.

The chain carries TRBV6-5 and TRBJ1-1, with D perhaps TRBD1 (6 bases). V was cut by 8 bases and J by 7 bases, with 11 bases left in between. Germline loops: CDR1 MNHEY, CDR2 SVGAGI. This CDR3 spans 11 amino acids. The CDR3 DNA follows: TGTGCCAGCTACCGGGACATTGAAGCTTTCTTT. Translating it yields CASYRDIEAFF.

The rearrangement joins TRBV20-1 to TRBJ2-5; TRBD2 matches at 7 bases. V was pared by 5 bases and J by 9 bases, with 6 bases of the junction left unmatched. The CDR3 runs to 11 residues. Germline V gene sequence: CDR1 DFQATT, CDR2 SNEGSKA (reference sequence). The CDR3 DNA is TGCAGTGCTTGGTCTGCGGGGGCCCAGTACTTC. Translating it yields CSAWSAGAQYF.

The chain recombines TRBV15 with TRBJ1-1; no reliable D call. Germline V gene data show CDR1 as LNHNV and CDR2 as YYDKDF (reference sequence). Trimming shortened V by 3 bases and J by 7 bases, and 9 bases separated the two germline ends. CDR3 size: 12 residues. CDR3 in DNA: TGTGCCACCAGCAGTACTGGAGATGAAGCTTTCTTT. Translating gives CATSSTGDEAFF.

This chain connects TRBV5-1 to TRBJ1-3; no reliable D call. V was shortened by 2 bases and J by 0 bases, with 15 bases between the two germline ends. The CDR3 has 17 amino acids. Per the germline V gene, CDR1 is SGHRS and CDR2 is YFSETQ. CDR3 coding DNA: TGCGCCAGCAGCTTTCATGAGCAGGCCAGCTCTGGAAACACCATATATTTT. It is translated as CASSFHEQASSGNTIYF.

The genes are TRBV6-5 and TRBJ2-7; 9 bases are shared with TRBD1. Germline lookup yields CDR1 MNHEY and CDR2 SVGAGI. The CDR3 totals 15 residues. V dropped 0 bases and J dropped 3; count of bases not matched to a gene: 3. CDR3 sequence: CASSYSWGQGYEQYF. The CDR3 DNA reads TGTGCCAGCAGTTACTCGTGGGGACAGGGCTACGAGCAGTACTTC.

The CDR3 region is CASSLARTNTEAFF. CDR3 DNA sequence: TGTGCCAGCAGCCTGGCCAGAACGAACACTGAAGCTTTCTTT. The rearrangement joins TRBV5-5 to TRBJ1-1, with unresolved D. Trimming stripped 4 bases from V and 1 base from J, with 11 bases between. CDR3 size: 14 residues. Germline assignment: CDR1 SGHKS and CDR2 YYEKEE (reference sequence).

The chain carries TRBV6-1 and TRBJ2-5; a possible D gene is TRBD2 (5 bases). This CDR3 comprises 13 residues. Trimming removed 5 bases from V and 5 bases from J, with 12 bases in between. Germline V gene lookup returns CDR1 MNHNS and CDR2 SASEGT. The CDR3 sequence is CASSPIATETQYF. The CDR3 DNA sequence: TGTGCCAGCAGTCCCATAGCGACGGAGACCCAGTACTTC.

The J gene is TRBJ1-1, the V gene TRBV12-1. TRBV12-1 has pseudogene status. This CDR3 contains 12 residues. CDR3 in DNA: TGTGCCAGCAGCTCGCTTAGAGTCAAAGCTTTCTTT. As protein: CASSSLRVKAFF.

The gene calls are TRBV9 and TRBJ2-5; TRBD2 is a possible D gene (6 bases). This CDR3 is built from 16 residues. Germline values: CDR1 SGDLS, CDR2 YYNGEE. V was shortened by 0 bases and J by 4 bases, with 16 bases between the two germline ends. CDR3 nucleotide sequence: TGTGCCAGCAGCGTAGGGGGGGTACCTGGGGGAGAGACCCAGTACTTC. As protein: CASSVGGVPGGETQYF.

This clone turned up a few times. As DNA, the CDR3 is TGTGCCAGTAGTATCGGGGACATCAATAGCAATCAGCCCCAGCATTTT. Translated: CASSIGDINSNQPQHF. This chain uses TRBV19 with TRBJ1-5; D is perhaps TRBD1 (6 bases). Germline CDR1 LNHDA, CDR2 SQIVND (reference sequence). This CDR3 contains 16 residues. V lost 3 bases, J lost 0 bases, and 12 bases lay in between.

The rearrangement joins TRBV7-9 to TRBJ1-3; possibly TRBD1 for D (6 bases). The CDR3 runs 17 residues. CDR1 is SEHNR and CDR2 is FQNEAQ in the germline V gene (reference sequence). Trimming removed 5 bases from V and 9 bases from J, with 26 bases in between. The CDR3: CASSPPLHRAPRGTIYF. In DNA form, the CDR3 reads TGTGCCAGCAGCCCACCCCTTCACAGGGCACCTCGGGGCACCATATATTTT.

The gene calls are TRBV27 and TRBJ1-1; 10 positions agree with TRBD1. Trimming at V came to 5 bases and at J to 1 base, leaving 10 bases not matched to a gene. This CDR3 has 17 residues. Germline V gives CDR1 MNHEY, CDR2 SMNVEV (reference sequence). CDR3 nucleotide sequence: TGTGCCAGCAGTGCCGGGACAGGGGACATGGGGAACACTGAAGCTTTCTTT. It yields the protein CASSAGTGDMGNTEAFF.

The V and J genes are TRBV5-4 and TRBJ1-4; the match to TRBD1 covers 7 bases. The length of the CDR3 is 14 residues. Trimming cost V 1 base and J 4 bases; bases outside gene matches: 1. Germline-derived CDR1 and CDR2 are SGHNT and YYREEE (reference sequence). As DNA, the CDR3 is TGTGCCAGCAGCTTGCGACAGGGTAATGAAAAACTGTTTTTT. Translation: CASSLRQGNEKLFF.

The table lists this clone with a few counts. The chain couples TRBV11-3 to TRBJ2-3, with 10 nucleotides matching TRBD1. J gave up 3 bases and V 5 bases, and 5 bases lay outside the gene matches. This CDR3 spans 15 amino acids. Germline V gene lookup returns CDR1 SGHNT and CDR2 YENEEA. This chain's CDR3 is CASSTGQGRTDTQYF. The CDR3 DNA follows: TGTGCCAGCAGCACGGGACAGGGGAGGACAGATACGCAGTATTTT.

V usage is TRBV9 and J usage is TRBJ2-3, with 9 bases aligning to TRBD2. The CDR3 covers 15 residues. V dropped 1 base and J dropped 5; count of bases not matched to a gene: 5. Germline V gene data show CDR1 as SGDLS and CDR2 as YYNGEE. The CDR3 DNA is TGTGCCAGCAGCGTAACGCGGGGGGGGGTAGATACGCAGTATTTT. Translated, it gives CASSVTRGGVDTQYF.